Sequencing of this T cell receptor beta chain was carried out in a study of neurological immune-mediated disorders. Study-wide findings and caveats: There were no CDR3 amino acid sequences shared by expanded clones across subjects, a result suggesting private repertoires in all groups. Phylogenetic grouping put 18 of 34 multiple sclerosis patients' repertoires into one related-CDR3 cluster, a possible signature.

Germline V gene data show CDR1 as DFQATT and CDR2 as SNEGSKA (reference sequence). The CDR3 consists of 11 residues. Trimming cost V 1 base and J 7 bases, with 5 bases left between them. Ten or more counts support this clonotype. Its target is unknown. The cDNA was produced through 5'RACE with 10-nucleotide random UMIs. TCRdb re-called the 5' RACE reads through MiXCR, storing one row per CDR3 protein. The profile shows approximately 68,000 distinct CDR3 sequences, about 5% of them singletons. Input material: PBMCs. The chain has TRBV20-1 and TRBJ2-1; unclear D gene. This receptor was identified in an older woman with multiple sclerosis. The chain's CDR3 is CSARGRNEQFF. The CDR3 nucleotides read TGCAGTGCTAGAGGTCGAAATGAGCAGTTCTTC.